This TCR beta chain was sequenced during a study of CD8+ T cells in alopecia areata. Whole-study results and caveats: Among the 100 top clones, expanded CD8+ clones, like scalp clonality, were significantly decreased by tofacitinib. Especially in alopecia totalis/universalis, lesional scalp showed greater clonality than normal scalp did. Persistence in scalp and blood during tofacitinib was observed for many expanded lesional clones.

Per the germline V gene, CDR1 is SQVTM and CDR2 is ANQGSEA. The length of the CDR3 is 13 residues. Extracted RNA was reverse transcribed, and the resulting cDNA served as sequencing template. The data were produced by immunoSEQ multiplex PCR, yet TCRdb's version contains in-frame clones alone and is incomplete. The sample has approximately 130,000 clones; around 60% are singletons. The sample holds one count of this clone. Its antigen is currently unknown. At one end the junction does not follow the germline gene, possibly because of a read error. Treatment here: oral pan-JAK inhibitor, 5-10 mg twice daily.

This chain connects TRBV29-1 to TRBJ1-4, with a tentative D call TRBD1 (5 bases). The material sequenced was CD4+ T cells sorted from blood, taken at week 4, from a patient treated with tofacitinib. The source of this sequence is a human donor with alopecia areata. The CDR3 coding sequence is TGCAGCGTTTCCGGGGCCGCTAAGGAAAAACTGTTTTTT. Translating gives CSVSGAAKEKLFF.